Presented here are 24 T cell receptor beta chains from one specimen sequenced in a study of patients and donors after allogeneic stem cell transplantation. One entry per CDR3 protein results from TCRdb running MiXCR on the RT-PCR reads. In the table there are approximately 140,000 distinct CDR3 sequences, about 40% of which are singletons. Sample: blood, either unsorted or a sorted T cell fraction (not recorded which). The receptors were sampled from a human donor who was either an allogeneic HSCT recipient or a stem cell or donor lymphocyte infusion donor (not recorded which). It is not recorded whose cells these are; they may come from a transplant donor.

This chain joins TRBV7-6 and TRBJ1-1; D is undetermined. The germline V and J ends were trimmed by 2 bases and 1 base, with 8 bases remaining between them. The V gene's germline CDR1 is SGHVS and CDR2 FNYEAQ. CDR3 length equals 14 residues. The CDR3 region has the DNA TGTGCCAGCAGCTTATTGAGTTGGAACACTGAAGCTTTCTTT. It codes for CASSLLSWNTEAFF.

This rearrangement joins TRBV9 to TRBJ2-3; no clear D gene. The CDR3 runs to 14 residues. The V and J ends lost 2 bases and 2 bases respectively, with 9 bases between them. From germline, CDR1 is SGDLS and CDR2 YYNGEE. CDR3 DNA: TGTGCCAGCAGCGTCGCTGGAAACACAGATACGCAGTATTTT. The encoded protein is CASSVAGNTDTQYF.

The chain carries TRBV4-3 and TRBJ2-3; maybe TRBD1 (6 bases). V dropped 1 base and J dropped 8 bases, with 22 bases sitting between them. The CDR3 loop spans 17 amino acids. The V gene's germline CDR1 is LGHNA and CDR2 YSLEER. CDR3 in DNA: TGCGCCAGCAGCCAAGTTATCGGGACATCTCCTAGTGGTACGCAGTATTTT. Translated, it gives CASSQVIGTSPSGTQYF.

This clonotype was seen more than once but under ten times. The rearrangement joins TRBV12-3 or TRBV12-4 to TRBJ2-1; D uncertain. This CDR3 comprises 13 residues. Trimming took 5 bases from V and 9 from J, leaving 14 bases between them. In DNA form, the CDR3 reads TGTGCCAGCAGTGTATCTTTTGGCTCTGAGCAGTTCTTC. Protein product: CASSVSFGSEQFF.

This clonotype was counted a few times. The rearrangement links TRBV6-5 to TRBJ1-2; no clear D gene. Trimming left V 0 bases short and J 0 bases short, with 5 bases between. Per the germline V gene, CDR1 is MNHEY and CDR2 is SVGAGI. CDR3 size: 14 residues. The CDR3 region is CASSYSEANYGYTF. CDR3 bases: TGTGCCAGCAGTTACTCGGAAGCTAACTATGGCTACACCTTC.

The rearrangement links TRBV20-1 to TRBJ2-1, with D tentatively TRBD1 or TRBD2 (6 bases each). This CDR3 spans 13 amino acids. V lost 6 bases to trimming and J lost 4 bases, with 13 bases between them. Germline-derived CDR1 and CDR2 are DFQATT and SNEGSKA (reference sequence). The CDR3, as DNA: TGCAGTGCCTCACGGGGGCAGTACAATGAGCAGTTCTTC. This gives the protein CSASRGQYNEQFF.

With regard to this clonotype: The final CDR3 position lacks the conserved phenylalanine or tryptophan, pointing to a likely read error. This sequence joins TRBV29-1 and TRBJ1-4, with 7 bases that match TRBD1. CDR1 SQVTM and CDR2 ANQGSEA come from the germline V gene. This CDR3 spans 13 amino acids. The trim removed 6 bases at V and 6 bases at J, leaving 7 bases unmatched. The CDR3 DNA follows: TGCAGCGTGGCCGACAGGGAAGATGAAAAACTGTTTTTG. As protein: CSVADREDEKLFL.

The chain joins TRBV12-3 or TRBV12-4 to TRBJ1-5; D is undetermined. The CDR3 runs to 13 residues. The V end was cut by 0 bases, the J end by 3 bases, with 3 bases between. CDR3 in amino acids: CASSLAVNQPQHF. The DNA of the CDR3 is TGTGCCAGCAGTTTAGCAGTCAATCAGCCCCAGCATTTT.

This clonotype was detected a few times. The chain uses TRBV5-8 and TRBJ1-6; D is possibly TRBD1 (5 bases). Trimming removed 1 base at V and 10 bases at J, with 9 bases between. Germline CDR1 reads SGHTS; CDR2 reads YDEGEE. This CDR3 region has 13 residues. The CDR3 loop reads CASSLMRDSPLHF. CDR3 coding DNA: TGTGCCAGCAGCTTGATGAGGGACTCACCCCTCCACTTT.

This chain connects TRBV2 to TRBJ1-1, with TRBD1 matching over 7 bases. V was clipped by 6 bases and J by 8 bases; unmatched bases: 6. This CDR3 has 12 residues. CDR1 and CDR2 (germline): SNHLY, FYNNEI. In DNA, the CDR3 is TGTGCCAGCAGCCAAAGGGACAGCGAAGCTTTCTTT. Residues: CASSQRDSEAFF. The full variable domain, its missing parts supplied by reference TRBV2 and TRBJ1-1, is EPEVTQTPSHQVTQMGQEVILRCVPISNHLYFYWYRQILGQKVEFLVSFYNNEISEKSEIFDDQFSVERPDGSNFTLKIRSTKLEDSAMYFCASSQRDSEAFFGQGTRLTVV.

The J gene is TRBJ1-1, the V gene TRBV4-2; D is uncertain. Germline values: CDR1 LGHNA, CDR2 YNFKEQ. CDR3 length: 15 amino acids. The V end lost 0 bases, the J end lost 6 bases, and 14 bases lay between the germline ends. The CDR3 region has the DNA TGTGCCAGCAGCCAAGACACTGGAGGGTACCCTGAAGCTTTCTTT. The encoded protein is CASSQDTGGYPEAFF.

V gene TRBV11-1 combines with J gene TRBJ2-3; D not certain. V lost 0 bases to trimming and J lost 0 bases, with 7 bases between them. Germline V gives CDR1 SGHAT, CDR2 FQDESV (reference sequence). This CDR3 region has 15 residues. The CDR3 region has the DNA TGTGCCAGCAGCTTAGCGCCGGCTAGCACAGATACGCAGTATTTT. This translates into CASSLAPASTDTQYF.

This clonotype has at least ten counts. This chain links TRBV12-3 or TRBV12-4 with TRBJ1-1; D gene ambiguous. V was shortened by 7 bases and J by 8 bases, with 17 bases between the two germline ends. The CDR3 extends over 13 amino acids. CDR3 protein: CASTNPGGREAFF. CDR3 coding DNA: TGTGCCAGCACCAACCCCGGAGGGAGGGAAGCTTTCTTT.

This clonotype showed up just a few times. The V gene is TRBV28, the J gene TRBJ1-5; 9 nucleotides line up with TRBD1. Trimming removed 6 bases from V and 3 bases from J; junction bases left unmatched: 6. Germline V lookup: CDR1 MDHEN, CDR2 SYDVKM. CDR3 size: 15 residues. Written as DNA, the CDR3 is TGTGCCAGCAGGGCACAGGGGGCAGTCAATCAGCCCCAGCATTTT. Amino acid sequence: CASRAQGAVNQPQHF.

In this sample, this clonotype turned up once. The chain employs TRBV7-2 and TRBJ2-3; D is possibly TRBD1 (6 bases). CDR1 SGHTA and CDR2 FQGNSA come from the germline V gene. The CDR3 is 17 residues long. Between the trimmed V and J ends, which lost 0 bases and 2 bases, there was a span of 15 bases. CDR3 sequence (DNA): TGTGCCAGCAGCTTAGCGCTGGGATGGGGGCCCACAGATACGCAGTATTTT. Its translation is CASSLALGWGPTDTQYF.

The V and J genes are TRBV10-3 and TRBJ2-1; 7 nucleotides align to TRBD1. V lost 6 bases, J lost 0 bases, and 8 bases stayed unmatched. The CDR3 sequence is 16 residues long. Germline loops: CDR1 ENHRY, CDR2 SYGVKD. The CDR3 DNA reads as TGTGCCATCAGGGGGACAGCTCCTTCCTCCTACAATGAGCAGTTCTTC. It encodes CAIRGTAPSSYNEQFF.

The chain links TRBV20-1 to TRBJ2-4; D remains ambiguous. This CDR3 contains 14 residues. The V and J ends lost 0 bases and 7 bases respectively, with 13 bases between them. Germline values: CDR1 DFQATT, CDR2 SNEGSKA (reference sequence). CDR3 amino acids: CSARDVKVGNIQYF. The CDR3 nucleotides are TGCAGTGCTAGAGATGTGAAAGTTGGTAACATTCAGTACTTC.

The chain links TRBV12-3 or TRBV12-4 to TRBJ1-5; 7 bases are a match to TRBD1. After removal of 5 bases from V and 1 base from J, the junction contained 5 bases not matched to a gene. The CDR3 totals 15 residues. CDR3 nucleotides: TGTGCCAGCAGTAGGGACAGCCAAAGCAATCAGCCCCAGCATTTT. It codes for CASSRDSQSNQPQHF.

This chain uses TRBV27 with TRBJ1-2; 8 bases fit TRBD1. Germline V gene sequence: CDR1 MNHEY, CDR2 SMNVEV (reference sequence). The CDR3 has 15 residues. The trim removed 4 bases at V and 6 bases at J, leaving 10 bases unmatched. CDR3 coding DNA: TGTGCCAGCAGTTGGTTGGCAGGGGGCGAGAATGGCTACACCTTC. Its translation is CASSWLAGGENGYTF.

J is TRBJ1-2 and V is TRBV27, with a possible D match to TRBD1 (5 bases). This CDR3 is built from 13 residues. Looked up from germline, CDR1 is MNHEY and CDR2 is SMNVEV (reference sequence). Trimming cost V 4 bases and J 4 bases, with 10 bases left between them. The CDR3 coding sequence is TGTGCCAGCAGTTCGGGACGGTTCTATGGCTACACCTTC. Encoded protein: CASSSGRFYGYTF.

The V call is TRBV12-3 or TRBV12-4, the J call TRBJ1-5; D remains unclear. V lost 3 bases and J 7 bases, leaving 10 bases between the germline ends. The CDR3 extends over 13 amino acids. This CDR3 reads CASSFPGWQPQHF. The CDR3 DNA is TGTGCCAGCAGTTTCCCGGGGTGGCAGCCCCAGCATTTT.

CDR3 DNA sequence: TGCGCCAGCAGCTTGGTCGGGACAATGAACACTGGAAACACCATATATTTT. It is translated as CASSLVGTMNTGNTIYF. The genes are TRBV5-1 and TRBJ1-3; perhaps TRBD1 as D (6 bases). The V end lost 0 bases, the J end lost 2 bases, and 15 bases lay between the germline ends. The CDR3 spans 17 residues. Per germline, CDR1 SGHRS and CDR2 YFSETQ.

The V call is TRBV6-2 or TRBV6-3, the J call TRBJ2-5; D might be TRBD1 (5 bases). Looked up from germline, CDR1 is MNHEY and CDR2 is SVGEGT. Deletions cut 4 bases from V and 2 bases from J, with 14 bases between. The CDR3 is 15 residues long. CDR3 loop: CASSSLRAEQETQYF. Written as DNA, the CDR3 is TGTGCCAGCAGTTCCCTCAGGGCCGAACAAGAGACCCAGTACTTC.

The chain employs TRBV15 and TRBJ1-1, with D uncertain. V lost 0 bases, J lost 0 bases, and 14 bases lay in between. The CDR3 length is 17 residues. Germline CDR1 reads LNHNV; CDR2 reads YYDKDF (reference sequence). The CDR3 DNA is TGTGCCACCAGCAGAGATCCCATTCGTAGCGTGAACACTGAAGCTTTCTTT. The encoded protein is CATSRDPIRSVNTEAFF.